This TCR beta chain was recovered during a study of blood T cell repertoires in COVID-19. Germline-derived CDR1 and CDR2 are DFQATT and SNEGSKA (reference sequence). This CDR3 contains 13 residues. The junction had 4 bases not matched to a gene; V was cut back by 3 bases and J by 5 bases. Produced via immunoSEQ multiplex PCR; TCRdb's table is partial and in-frame only. The data show 150,000 or so clones, with approximately 90% seen just once and 0.5% to 0.65% held by the top ten. The receptor was isolated from a man aged 50 or older with acute or convalescent COVID-19. The sequenced sample consisted of peripheral blood. The chain combines TRBV20-1 with TRBJ1-1; 9 nucleotides match TRBD1. CDR3 DNA sequence: TGCAGTGCTAGTAGGACAGGGGTTACTGAAGCTTTCTTT. Protein sequence: CSASRTGVTEAFF.